A single sample gave rise to the 31 T cell receptor beta chains below, sequenced in a study of cytomegalovirus exposure and HLA in healthy donors. The PCR employed 60 Vbeta primers together with 13 Jbeta primers. The repertoire was sequenced with immunoSEQ multiplex PCR; TCRdb's copy has only in-frame clones and lacks some. The sample consists of tens of thousands of clones, around 72% of them appearing once. Material for sequencing was PBMCs. Source of these receptors: a male donor in good health and CMV-seropositive.

A few counts support this clone. The gene calls are TRBV4-1 and TRBJ2-5; 8 bases are a match to TRBD1. The J call may not be correct, given that the DNA end is closer to TRBJ2-7. This CDR3 comprises 13 residues. The V gene's germline CDR1 is MGHRA and CDR2 YSYEKL. The CDR3: CASSRQGAYEQYF. The CDR3 bases are TGCGCCAGCAGCCGGCAGGGGGCATACGAGCAGTACTTC.

There are a few counts of this clone. The chain recombines TRBV30 with TRBJ2-1, with TRBD2 matching 7 bases. This CDR3 spans 13 amino acids. Germline V gives CDR1 GTSNPN, CDR2 SVGIG (reference sequence). The V and J ends lost 8 bases and 3 bases, in that order; junction bases with no gene match: 7. The CDR3, as DNA: TGTGCCGGGGGGGGTATAATCTACAATGAGCAGTTCTTC. This codes for CAGGGIIYNEQFF.

The chain joins TRBV28 to TRBJ2-7; 7 bases align to TRBD2. With 2 bases clipped from V and 0 bases from J, the junction kept 7 bases outside the gene matches. Germline assignment: CDR1 MDHEN and CDR2 SYDVKM. There are 16 residues in the CDR3. In DNA, the CDR3 is TGTGCCAGCAGTTTAGCAGCTAGCGGAAGCTCCTACGAGCAGTACTTC. Amino acids: CASSLAASGSSYEQYF.

The V and J genes are TRBV7-9 and TRBJ2-3; D gene unclear. This CDR3 spans 13 amino acids. CDR1 is SEHNR and CDR2 is FQNEAQ in the germline V gene (reference sequence). V was cut by 0 bases and J by 3 bases, with 4 bases left in between. The CDR3 protein is CASSLAPTDTQYF. The CDR3 DNA is TGTGCCAGCAGCTTAGCCCCGACAGATACGCAGTATTTT.

This clone has just a few counts. The chain couples TRBV19 to TRBJ1-2; TRBD1 matches at 9 bases. Per the germline V gene, CDR1 is LNHDA and CDR2 is SQIVND (reference sequence). V gave up 8 bases and J gave up 0 bases; unmatched junction bases: 7. The CDR3 length is 15 residues. Here the CDR3 reads CASGHRDRANYGYTF. CDR3 coding DNA: TGTGCCAGTGGGCACCGGGACAGGGCTAACTATGGCTACACCTTC.

The table lists this clone with a count of one. V is TRBV6-5 and J is TRBJ2-3, with 12 bases lining up with TRBD2. CDR3 length: 13 residues. Trimming at V came to 7 bases and at J to 5 bases, leaving 1 base not matched to a gene. CDR1 MNHEY and CDR2 SVGAGI come from the germline V gene. CDR3 nucleotide sequence: TGTGCCAGCAAGGGACTAGCGGGAGATACGCAGTATTTT. Its protein is CASKGLAGDTQYF.

Comments on this clone: Within the sample, other DNA sequences also encode this same CDR3. This chain joins TRBV6-6 and TRBJ1-2; 7 positions match TRBD1. Germline V lookup: CDR1 MNHNY, CDR2 SVGAGI (reference sequence). The V and J ends lost 6 bases and 3 bases, in that order; junction bases with no gene match: 4. This CDR3 is 13 amino acids long. The CDR3: CASSPTGDYGYTF. CDR3 nucleotides: TGTGCCAGCAGCCCAACAGGGGACTATGGCTACACCTTC.

This clone has a single count. The chain links TRBV7-6 to TRBJ1-1; D perhaps matches TRBD1 (5 bases). Germline CDR1 SGHVS, CDR2 FNYEAQ. V was trimmed by 5 bases and J by 6 bases, leaving 13 bases between them. The length of the CDR3 is 13 residues. The CDR3 region has the DNA TGTGCCAGCAGCGGAAGACAGAGCGCTGAAGCTTTCTTT. It translates to CASSGRQSAEAFF.

The chain is built from TRBV6-1 and TRBJ1-6; 10 nucleotides line up with TRBD1. The CDR3 loop spans 14 amino acids. V dropped 4 bases and J dropped 9; count of bases not matched to a gene: 3. CDR1 MNHNS and CDR2 SASEGT come from the germline V gene. This chain's CDR3 is CASSGDRGPSPLHF. The CDR3 bases are TGTGCCAGCAGTGGCGACAGGGGGCCTTCACCCCTCCACTTT.

This clone was counted a single time. V usage is TRBV6-6 and J usage is TRBJ2-7; 14 bases are a match to TRBD2. CDR3 length: 15 residues. The germline gives CDR1 MNHNY, CDR2 SVGAGI (reference sequence). Losses at the gene ends were 0 bases for V and 6 bases for J; bases not matched to a gene: 1. The CDR3 DNA follows: TGTGCCAGCAGTTACTCTGGACTAGCGGGAGGCGAGCAGTACTTC. The encoded protein is CASSYSGLAGGEQYF.

The chain links TRBV5-1 to TRBJ2-1, with 13 bases identical to TRBD2. In germline, CDR1 is SGHRS, CDR2 YFSETQ. The CDR3 extends over 16 amino acids. With 3 bases clipped from V and 3 bases from J, the junction kept 3 bases outside the gene matches. The CDR3 protein is CASSSGLAGDYNEQFF. In nucleotides, the CDR3 is TGCGCCAGCAGCTCCGGACTAGCGGGAGACTACAATGAGCAGTTCTTC.

This clone was detected only once. V usage is TRBV4-3 and J usage is TRBJ2-2; 11 bases agree with TRBD1. Looked up from germline, CDR1 is LGHNA and CDR2 is YSLEER. The V gene end was trimmed by 3 bases and the J gene end by 3 bases; junction bases not matched to a gene: 3. This CDR3 comprises 16 residues. The CDR3 nucleotides are TGCGCCAGCAGCCAGGACAGGGGGCGAGACACCGGGGAGCTGTTTTTT. Translated: CASSQDRGRDTGELFF.

V usage is TRBV18 and J usage is TRBJ2-7; possibly TRBD2 for D (5 bases). The CDR3 spans 17 residues. V was trimmed by 0 bases and J by 7 bases, leaving 22 bases between them. The V gene's germline CDR1 is KGHSH and CDR2 LQKENI. This CDR3 is CASSPPYERSSTSEQYF. The CDR3 coding sequence is TGTGCCAGCTCACCACCGTATGAAAGGAGCTCTACTAGTGAGCAGTACTTC.

The chain couples TRBV30 to TRBJ1-5; D might be TRBD1 (6 bases). Per the germline V gene, CDR1 is GTSNPN and CDR2 is SVGIG (reference sequence). The CDR3 covers 14 residues. Trimming stripped 4 bases from V and 4 bases from J, with 14 bases between. CDR3 sequence (DNA): TGTGCCTGGACTCGGTGGGGACAAAATCAGCCCCAGCATTTT. This encodes CAWTRWGQNQPQHF.

This clone was recorded only once. V gene TRBV13 combines with J gene TRBJ1-1; a possible D gene is TRBD1 (5 bases). The CDR3 runs 17 residues. Germline CDR1 PRHDT, CDR2 FYEKMQ (reference sequence). V lost 0 bases to trimming and J lost 6 bases, with 20 bases between them. CDR3 amino acids: CASSLGRTGQGGAEAFF. The CDR3 DNA reads TGTGCCAGCAGCTTAGGTCGTACGGGGCAGGGAGGCGCTGAAGCTTTCTTT.

This chain uses TRBV7-6 with TRBJ1-4, with TRBD1 identical over 9 bases. The junction had 11 bases not matched to a gene; V was cut back by 5 bases and J by 13 bases. The CDR3 spans 14 residues. Looked up from germline, CDR1 is SGHVS and CDR2 is FNYEAQ. The CDR3 nucleotides are TGTGCCAGCAGCCTAGACAGGGGGGTGGTGAGACTGTTTTTT. It yields the protein CASSLDRGVVRLFF.

This clone was recorded only once. At one boundary the junction diverges from the germline segment, which might be a read error. V is TRBV10-2 and J is TRBJ1-2, with TRBD1 as a possible D gene (6 bases). The CDR3 totals 12 residues. CDR1 and CDR2 from the germline V gene are WSHSY and SAAADI. CDR3 nucleotides: TGCGCCAGCGGTGACGACAGGAGGGGCTACACCTTC. Protein product: CASGDDRRGYTF.

This clone was seen a few times. Germline and junction disagree at one end, which may indicate a read error. The CDR3 reads CASSPQGARDTQYF. The CDR3 coding sequence is TGTGCCAGCTCTCCACAGGGGGCCCGAGATACGCAGTATTTT. The V call is TRBV18, the J call TRBJ2-3; 9 nucleotides agree with TRBD1. The CDR3 extends over 14 amino acids. Germline values: CDR1 KGHSH, CDR2 LQKENI. The full variable domain, its missing parts supplied by reference TRBV18 and TRBJ2-3, is NAGVMQNPRHLVRRRGQEARLRCSPMKGHSHVYWYRQLPEEGLKFMVYLQKENIIDESGMPKERFSAEFPKEGPSILRIQQVVRGDSAAYFCASSPQGARDTQYFGPGTRLTVL.

This chain links TRBV7-9 with TRBJ2-2; D perhaps matches TRBD1 (5 bases). Germline V lookup: CDR1 SEHNR, CDR2 FQNEAQ (reference sequence). This CDR3 contains 14 residues. The ends were cut back, 4 bases at V and 6 bases at J, with 12 bases in the middle. This CDR3 is CASSSTQGPGELFF. CDR3 nucleotide sequence: TGTGCCAGCAGCTCGACGCAGGGTCCCGGGGAGCTGTTTTTT.

The V and J genes are TRBV5-1 and TRBJ1-1, with D tentatively TRBD1 (6 bases). Per the germline V gene, CDR1 is SGHRS and CDR2 is YFSETQ. Trimming pared 0 bases from V and 5 bases from J, leaving 14 bases between. The CDR3 has 15 residues. The CDR3 is CASSLESGGRTEAFF. CDR3 sequence (DNA): TGCGCCAGCAGCTTGGAGTCGGGGGGCCGGACTGAAGCTTTCTTT.

The chain employs TRBV27 and TRBJ1-2, with unresolved D. Germline V lookup: CDR1 MNHEY, CDR2 SMNVEV (reference sequence). CDR3 size: 14 residues. Trimming took 5 bases from V and 0 from J, leaving 10 bases between them. CDR3 in amino acids: CASSNQNTNYGYTF. The CDR3 bases are TGTGCCAGCAGTAACCAGAACACTAACTATGGCTACACCTTC.

The CDR3 protein is CASSLTRVTSGRARETQYF. CDR3 sequence (DNA): TGCGCCAGCAGCCTGACCCGAGTCACTAGCGGGAGGGCCAGAGAGACCCAGTACTTC. The chain recombines TRBV4-1 with TRBJ2-5, with 13 bases matching TRBD2. The CDR3 covers 19 residues. Trimming took 4 bases from V and 4 from J; bases not matched to a gene: 15. The V gene's germline CDR1 is MGHRA and CDR2 YSYEKL.

V and J are TRBV5-4 and TRBJ2-7; D is possibly TRBD2 (6 bases). The length of the CDR3 is 12 residues. V lost 0 bases to trimming and J lost 7 bases, with 8 bases between them. Germline-derived CDR1 and CDR2 are SGHNT and YYREEE (reference sequence). This chain's CDR3 is CASSLVGGEQYF. The CDR3 DNA follows: TGTGCCAGCAGCTTGGTTGGGGGGGAGCAGTACTTC.

The chain recombines TRBV19 with TRBJ1-5; unclear D gene. Trimming took off 4 bases at V and 9 bases at J, with 10 bases between the two ends. The CDR3 covers 12 residues. Germline CDR1 LNHDA, CDR2 SQIVND (reference sequence). The CDR3 DNA reads TGTGCCAGTAGTACCGGAGGACGGCCCCAGCATTTT. Amino acid sequence: CASSTGGRPQHF.

J is TRBJ2-7 and V is TRBV6-5; 9 bases agree with TRBD1. The CDR3 contains 16 residues. The germline gives CDR1 MNHEY, CDR2 SVGAGI. Trimming at V came to 0 bases and at J to 3 bases, leaving 6 bases not matched to a gene. This chain's CDR3 is CASSYSPRTGDYEQYF. CDR3 bases: TGTGCCAGCAGTTACTCCCCCAGGACAGGGGACTACGAGCAGTACTTC.

The rearrangement uses TRBV19 and TRBJ1-5, with 7 nucleotides matching TRBD1. The CDR3 totals 14 residues. With V trimmed by 7 bases and J by 3 bases, 6 bases remained unmatched. Germline loops: CDR1 LNHDA, CDR2 SQIVND (reference sequence). CDR3 loop: CASMKTGTNQPQHF. CDR3 in DNA: TGTGCCAGTATGAAGACAGGGACCAATCAGCCCCAGCATTTT.

This clone came up a few times. This chain uses TRBV10-1 with TRBJ2-7; possibly TRBD1 for D (6 bases). Germline assignment: CDR1 WNHNN and CDR2 SYGVQD (reference sequence). The CDR3 is 14 amino acids. Trimming pared 7 bases from V and 6 bases from J, leaving 19 bases between. CDR3 nucleotides: TGCGCCAGCACCCAAGGCGCAGGGGCTTTCGAGCAGTACTTC. It specifies CASTQGAGAFEQYF.

J is TRBJ2-3 and V is TRBV6-4; 11 positions match TRBD2. Per the germline V gene, CDR1 is MRHNA and CDR2 is SNTAGT. V was pared by 0 bases and J by 5 bases, with 4 bases of the junction left unmatched. This CDR3 has 16 residues. The chain's CDR3 is CASSDSPLAGGDTQYF. Here the CDR3 DNA reads TGTGCCAGCAGTGACTCTCCCCTAGCGGGGGGAGATACGCAGTATTTT.

The chain has TRBV9 and TRBJ1-4; perhaps TRBD1 as D (5 bases). Germline V gene lookup returns CDR1 SGDLS and CDR2 YYNGEE. The CDR3 has 15 amino acids. With 0 bases removed from V and 7 bases from J, the gap between germline ends came to 13 bases. CDR3 DNA: TGTGCCAGCAGCGTAGGAAGCCAGGGTGGTGAAAAACTGTTTTTT. Translation gives CASSVGSQGGEKLFF.

The chain couples TRBV18 to TRBJ1-1; D not resolved. The V end lost 9 bases, the J end lost 6 bases, and 23 bases lay between the germline ends. The CDR3 runs 15 residues. The germline gives CDR1 KGHSH, CDR2 LQKENI. The CDR3 loop reads CASSPNYDGGAEAFF. The CDR3 DNA is TGTGCCAGTTCGCCCAATTATGACGGTGGAGCTGAAGCTTTCTTT.

The chain couples TRBV28 to TRBJ1-5, with D hard to call. The CDR3 runs to 14 residues. V was trimmed by 5 bases and J by 7 bases, leaving 15 bases between them. CDR1 MDHEN and CDR2 SYDVKM come from the germline V gene. CDR3 sequence reads: CASSVGGSGQPQHF. CDR3 in DNA: TGTGCCAGCAGTGTTGGAGGATCGGGACAGCCCCAGCATTTT.